This T cell receptor (beta chain) appears in the sequencing data of a study of blood T cell repertoires in COVID-19. Looking at the study overall: PBMCs, B-cell-depleted T cells, or T cells provided the cDNA or gDNA that made up the material.

Participant ages covered about 18 to 100 years across about two dozen US areas. Cohort assignment relied on participant-reported clinical history. Each recovered donor of Cohort 3 presented with two negative PCRs, clearance, or symptom resolution. Sequencing used immunoSEQ multiplex PCR; TCRdb keeps in-frame clones, though not all of them. The table has about 250,000 clones, less than 90% seen once. The source material was PBMCs or T cells enriched from blood (not recorded which). The source is a woman between 50 and 59 years old who had recovered from COVID-19.

CDR3 DNA: TGTGCCAGCAGTCGACAAGTTAATTCACCCCTCCACTTT. It codes for CASSRQVNSPLHF. The chain has TRBV25-1 and TRBJ1-6; D remains unclear. Germline V gene sequence: CDR1 MGHDK, CDR2 SYGVNS. The CDR3 runs to 13 residues. Trimming removed 5 bases at V and 6 bases at J, with 8 bases between.